Listed here are 26 T cell receptor beta chains from one sample, sequenced in a study of blood T cell repertoires in COVID-19. TCRdb's copy holds only in-frame clones and misses some; the assay was immunoSEQ multiplex PCR. The sample includes 65,000 to 75,000 clones, roughly three quarters of them seen just once. The sequenced material came from peripheral blood. All receptors come from a man aged 65 to 85 with acute or convalescent COVID-19.

This chain links TRBV3-1 (or the pseudogene TRBV3-2) with TRBJ1-5; the D gene is possibly TRBD1 (5 bases). Per germline, CDR1 LGHDT and CDR2 YNNKEL (reference sequence). V was clipped by 5 bases and J by 1 base, with 15 bases between them. The CDR3 runs to 16 residues. CDR3 sequence (DNA): TGTGCCAGCAGCACTCGTGCGCCAGGGAGCAATCAGCCCCAGCATTTT. This codes for CASSTRAPGSNQPQHF.

CDR3 in DNA: TGTGCCAGCAGTTACGCCTCCTATAGCGGGAGGGCCGAAGATACGCAGTATTTT. This translates into CASSYASYSGRAEDTQYF. This sequence joins TRBV6-2 or TRBV6-3 and TRBJ2-3; the match to TRBD2 covers 11 bases. The CDR3 runs to 18 residues. CDR1 is MNHEY and CDR2 is SVGEGT in the germline V gene. V gave up 2 bases and J gave up 5 bases; unmatched junction bases: 12.

The chain carries TRBV6-2 or TRBV6-3 and TRBJ2-6; tentative D call: TRBD1 (6 bases). V was clipped by 4 bases and J by 1 base, with 17 bases between them. The germline V gene has CDR1 MNHEY and CDR2 SVGEGT. The CDR3 spans 18 residues. The CDR3 spells CASSSDRDIPSGANVLTF. The CDR3 nucleotides are TGTGCCAGCAGTTCAGACCGGGACATACCGTCTGGGGCCAACGTCCTGACTTTC.

The V gene is TRBV24-1, the J gene TRBJ2-1, with 11 positions matching TRBD2. Losses at the gene ends were 0 bases for V and 4 bases for J; bases not matched to a gene: 4. The CDR3 consists of 17 residues. Germline values: CDR1 KGHDR, CDR2 SFDVKD. CDR3 DNA sequence: TGTGCCACCAGTGATTTGCCCCTAGCGGGGGGTTACAATGAGCAGTTCTTC. Translated: CATSDLPLAGGYNEQFF.

J is TRBJ1-3 and V is TRBV4-1, with TRBD1 matching 8 bases. The V gene's germline CDR1 is MGHRA and CDR2 YSYEKL. Unmatched junction bases numbered 6, after V lost 5 bases and J lost 3 bases. The length of the CDR3 is 15 residues. The CDR3 protein is CASSLAQGVGNTIYF. CDR3 in DNA: TGCGCCAGCAGCTTGGCACAGGGGGTTGGAAACACCATATATTTT.

This clone was seen just once. The genes are TRBV2 and TRBJ1-6; D not resolved. This CDR3 is 17 amino acids long. CDR1 is SNHLY and CDR2 is FYNNEI in the germline V gene. V shed 6 bases and J shed 1 base, with 16 bases lying between them. The CDR3 region has the DNA TGTGCCAGCAGACTAACAAAGGCCGGGTCCTATAATTCACCCCTCCACTTT. Residues: CASRLTKAGSYNSPLHF.

As concerns this clone: At one end, the junction sequence differs from germline, possibly due to a read error. This sequence joins TRBV11-2 and TRBJ2-1; D may correspond to TRBD1 or TRBD2 (6 bases each). The germline V gene has CDR1 SGHAT and CDR2 FQNNGV. This CDR3 contains 13 residues. The CDR3 reads CASSVGTTDRGIF. CDR3 DNA sequence: TGTGCCAGCAGCGTAGGGACAACGGACCGGGGGATCTTC.

This clone showed up just once. V gene TRBV19 combines with J gene TRBJ2-1; D might be TRBD2 (6 bases). CDR3 size: 14 residues. V was shortened by 7 bases and J by 3 bases, with 13 bases between the two germline ends. CDR1 LNHDA and CDR2 SQIVND come from the germline V gene (reference sequence). CDR3 sequence: CASTIGSGYNEQFF. CDR3 sequence (DNA): TGTGCCAGTACCATCGGGAGCGGCTACAATGAGCAGTTCTTC. The full variable domain, rest sourced from reference TRBV19 and TRBJ2-1, is DGGITQSPKYLFRKEGQNVTLSCEQNLNHDAMYWYRQDPGQGLRLIYYSQIVNDFQKGDIAEGYSVSREKKESFPLTVTSAQKNPTAFYLCASTIGSGYNEQFFGPGTRLTVL.

This clone was detected only a few times. This chain uses TRBV28 with TRBJ1-2; TRBD1 might be the D (6 bases). This CDR3 has 13 residues. Germline-derived CDR1 and CDR2 are MDHEN and SYDVKM. With 7 bases removed from V and 2 bases from J, the gap between germline ends came to 11 bases. This chain's CDR3 is CASNLGQNYGYTF. The CDR3 DNA reads TGTGCCAGCAACCTTGGACAGAACTATGGCTACACCTTC.

The V gene is TRBV24-1, the J gene TRBJ2-2, with TRBD2 matching over 13 bases. The CDR3 contains 21 residues. Germline V gene sequence: CDR1 KGHDR, CDR2 SFDVKD. V shed 3 bases, J shed 3 bases, and the junction held 15 bases outside the gene matches. The CDR3 DNA is TGTGCCACCAGTGATCCCCCCGGGACTAGCGGGACCCTCGGGCACACCGGGGAGCTGTTTTTT. Encoded protein: CATSDPPGTSGTLGHTGELFF.

The V gene is TRBV5-1, the J gene TRBJ2-5, with 11 bases fitting TRBD2. Looked up from germline, CDR1 is SGHRS and CDR2 is YFSETQ. Trimming took 0 bases from V and 5 from J; bases not matched to a gene: 6. This CDR3 has 16 residues. The CDR3 region has the DNA TGCGCCAGCAGCTTGGGCCCCACTAGCGGGGGTGAGACCCAGTACTTC. Protein product: CASSLGPTSGGETQYF.

The chain has TRBV7-9 and TRBJ1-2, with a weak D call TRBD1 (6 bases). With 1 base removed from V and 10 bases from J, the gap between germline ends came to 16 bases. Germline V gives CDR1 SEHNR, CDR2 FQNEAQ (reference sequence). CDR3 size: 14 residues. The CDR3 sequence: CASSLVYREGAYTF. The DNA for the CDR3 is TGTGCCAGCAGCTTAGTATACAGGGAAGGGGCCTACACCTTC. The variable domain in full, with the rest retrieved from reference TRBV7-9 and TRBJ1-2, is DTGVSQNPRHKITKRGQNVTFRCDPISEHNRLYWYRQTLGQGPEFLTYFQNEAQLEKSRLLSDRFSAERPKGSFSTLEIQRTEQGDSAMYLCASSLVYREGAYTFGSGTRLTVV.

The chain has TRBV5-4 and TRBJ1-4, with D possibly being TRBD1 (5 bases). Trimming left V 4 bases short and J 0 bases short, with 10 bases between. Germline-derived CDR1 and CDR2 are SGHNT and YYREEE (reference sequence). The CDR3 loop spans 15 amino acids. The CDR3 nucleotides read TGTGCCAGCAGCATAGACAGCGCAACTAATGAAAAACTGTTTTTT. Residues: CASSIDSATNEKLFF.

The chain couples TRBV24-1 to TRBJ2-2; TRBD2 aligns across 12 bases. Trimming at V came to 4 bases and at J to 4 bases, leaving 3 bases not matched to a gene. This CDR3 comprises 16 residues. The V gene's germline CDR1 is KGHDR and CDR2 SFDVKD. This chain's CDR3 is CATSDPSGRATGELFF. As DNA, the CDR3 is TGTGCCACCAGTGACCCTAGCGGGAGGGCCACCGGGGAGCTGTTTTTT.

V and J are TRBV24-1 and TRBJ2-5, with 8 bases fitting TRBD1. V was pared by 0 bases and J by 5 bases, with 7 bases of the junction left unmatched. Looked up from germline, CDR1 is KGHDR and CDR2 is SFDVKD. The length of the CDR3 is 16 residues. CDR3 amino acids: CATSDLSRTGKETQYF. CDR3 sequence (DNA): TGTGCCACCAGTGATTTGAGCCGGACAGGGAAGGAGACCCAGTACTTC.

To note about this clone: The same CDR3 can be traced to other DNA sequences in this sample. V is TRBV10-3 and J is TRBJ2-1; TRBD2 aligns across 8 bases. The length of the CDR3 is 15 residues. V lost 1 base and J lost 3; bases outside the gene matches: 2. Germline loops: CDR1 ENHRY, CDR2 SYGVKD. This CDR3 reads CAISEFSGNYNEQFF. In DNA form, the CDR3 reads TGTGCCATCAGTGAGTTTAGCGGGAACTACAATGAGCAGTTCTTC.

The rearrangement uses TRBV6-5 and TRBJ2-7, with TRBD1 as a possible D gene (6 bases). The length of the CDR3 is 13 residues. Germline CDR1 reads MNHEY; CDR2 reads SVGAGI. The V and J ends lost 6 bases and 3 bases respectively, with 12 bases between them. CDR3 loop: CASSRTVLYEQYF. CDR3 in DNA: TGTGCCAGCAGCCGGACAGTCCTCTACGAGCAGTACTTC.

This clone was seen only a few times. The chain has TRBV4-1 and TRBJ1-6, with 9 bases fitting TRBD1. Trimming cost V 1 base and J 10 bases; bases outside gene matches: 2. Germline V gives CDR1 MGHRA, CDR2 YSYEKL. This CDR3 region has 14 residues. The CDR3 nucleotides are TGCGCCAGCAGCCAAGGGACAGGGGCCTCACCCCTCCACTTT. Translated: CASSQGTGASPLHF.

This clone was seen only a few times. The chain has TRBV6-6 and TRBJ2-2; maybe TRBD2 (5 bases). The length of the CDR3 is 15 residues. CDR1 MNHNY and CDR2 SVGAGI come from the germline V gene (reference sequence). Trimming shortened V by 2 bases and J by 3 bases, and 10 bases separated the two germline ends. The CDR3 loop is CASSYRGFDTGELFF. The CDR3 nucleotides read TGTGCCAGCAGTTACCGGGGTTTTGACACCGGGGAGCTGTTTTTT.

The chain employs TRBV5-4 and TRBJ2-1, with 8 bases aligning to TRBD2. This CDR3 region has 15 residues. The germline V gene encodes CDR1 SGHNT and CDR2 YYREEE (reference sequence). V was pared by 5 bases and J by 9 bases, with 13 bases of the junction left unmatched. CDR3 amino acids: CASRRSTSGGLEQFF. The CDR3 bases are TGTGCCAGCAGAAGGAGTACTAGCGGTGGTCTTGAGCAGTTCTTC. Full variable domain (rest looked up from reference TRBV5-4 and TRBJ2-1): ETGVTQSPTHLIKTRGQQVTLRCSSQSGHNTVSWYQQALGQGPQFIFQYYREEENGRGNFPPRFSGLQFPNYSSELNVNALELDDSALYLCASRRSTSGGLEQFFGPGTRLTVL.

The chain uses TRBV19 and TRBJ2-6; 9 bases fit TRBD1. V shed 5 bases, J shed 2 bases, and the junction held 13 bases outside the gene matches. Germline-derived CDR1 and CDR2 are LNHDA and SQIVND (reference sequence). The CDR3 length is 19 residues. CDR3 DNA: TGTGCCAGTAGTCCAACGGGACAGGGTATCGCGACTGGGGCCAACGTCCTGACTTTC. This encodes CASSPTGQGIATGANVLTF.

The genes are TRBV28 and TRBJ2-7, with 7 bases fitting TRBD2. V dropped 4 bases and J dropped 2; count of bases not matched to a gene: 5. The CDR3 loop spans 14 amino acids. Germline V gene data show CDR1 as MDHEN and CDR2 as SYDVKM. The CDR3 DNA sequence: TGTGCCAGCAGTTGGGGGACTAAACCCTACGAGCAGTACTTC. Encoded protein: CASSWGTKPYEQYF. The full variable domain, its missing parts supplied by reference TRBV28 and TRBJ2-7, is DVKVTQSSRYLVKRTGEKVFLECVQDMDHENMFWYRQDPGLGLRLIYFSYDVKMKEKGDIPEGYSVSREKKERFSLILESASTNQTSMYLCASSWGTKPYEQYFGPGTRLTVT.

Concerning this clone: The DNA is left out, because the CDR3 cannot be placed on it with certainty; the CDR3 is given as TCRdb lists it. The chain recombines TRBV6-2 or TRBV6-3 with TRBJ1-2; the tabulated D call, TRBD1, remains unverified against the DNA. Germline V CDR1 and CDR2: MNHEY, SVGEGT. Both ends counted, the CDR3 spans 14 residues. This CDR3 reads CASSSSTGRYGYTF.

The sample holds one count of this clone. This chain joins TRBV27 and TRBJ2-7, with TRBD2 matching 7 bases. The CDR3 sequence is 13 residues long. Germline V gene data show CDR1 as MNHEY and CDR2 as SMNVEV (reference sequence). Trimming cost V 8 bases and J 1 base; bases outside gene matches: 5. Written as DNA, the CDR3 is TGTGCCAGCGGCCTAGCGGCTTCCTACGAGCAGTACTTC. Its translation is CASGLAASYEQYF.

V and J are TRBV18 and TRBJ2-3, with 10 bases identical to TRBD1. The J segment lost 2 bases and the V segment lost 3 bases, leaving 5 bases of the junction unmatched. CDR3 size: 16 residues. Germline CDR1 is KGHSH and CDR2 is LQKENI. The DNA of the CDR3 is TGTGCCAGCTCACCTCCGGGACAGGGGTACACAGATACGCAGTATTTT. Translating it yields CASSPPGQGYTDTQYF.

This chain links TRBV5-1 with TRBJ1-1, with D possibly being TRBD1 (6 bases). Germline-derived CDR1 and CDR2 are SGHRS and YFSETQ. This CDR3 has 15 residues. Deletions cut 4 bases from V and 2 bases from J, with 15 bases between. Here the CDR3 DNA reads TGCGCCAGCAGCCGTTCCGGACAGCGTAACACTGAAGCTTTCTTT. Its protein product is CASSRSGQRNTEAFF.